Described below is a single TCR beta chain sequence and its context. The CDR3 is made up of 17 amino acids. CDR1 is LNHDA and CDR2 is SQIVND in the germline V gene (reference sequence). V was trimmed by 0 bases and J by 7 bases, leaving 18 bases between them. The sample originates from a study of blood T cell repertoires in COVID-19. Study summary: Some COVID-19 samples were acute and others convalescent; all came from the United States, Italy and Spain. T cells, B-cell-depleted T cells, or PBMCs provided the cDNA or gDNA that served as material.

Sequencing used immunoSEQ multiplex PCR; TCRdb keeps in-frame clones, though not all of them. The table has 200,000 to 300,000 clones, 70% to 90% seen once; the top ten hold 0.65% to 0.95%. V is TRBV19 and J is TRBJ1-4; TRBD1 is a possible D gene (6 bases). Input material: peripheral blood. This sequence was found in a woman under 40 with acute or convalescent COVID-19. The CDR3 loop is CASSIDLRQVASEKLFF. In DNA, the CDR3 is TGTGCCAGTAGTATAGATCTCCGACAGGTAGCAAGTGAAAAACTGTTTTTT.